The 10 T cell receptor beta chains below come from one sample, sequenced in a study of human T cells and chemical hapten exposure. Documented time point: pre-sensitization, week 0. Treatment here: therapeutic diphenylcyclopropenone sensitization with weekly scalp DPC. A single record per CDR3 protein comes from TCRdb applying MiXCR to the RACE reads. Of about 250,000 distinct CDR3 sequences in the sample, just under 8% were seen once. The source material was whole blood, sampled in connection with sensitization to the hapten diphenylcyclopropenone (DPC). These receptors all stem from a man aged 18 to 30 with alopecia areata. Some clones in this sample may be carry-over from other donors' samples.

The chain couples TRBV2 to TRBJ2-5; 9 bases align to TRBD1. The CDR3 spans 14 residues. Trimming cost V 10 bases and J 2 bases; bases outside gene matches: 8. CDR1 SNHLY and CDR2 FYNNEI come from the germline V gene. CDR3 loop: CATLTGTGQETQYF. CDR3 nucleotides: TGTGCCACCTTGACCGGGACAGGGCAAGAGACCCAGTACTTC.

The gene calls are TRBV4-1 and TRBJ2-1, with 9 bases lining up with TRBD2. CDR3 size: 15 residues. The junction had 3 bases not matched to a gene; V was cut back by 4 bases and J by 2 bases. The V gene's germline CDR1 is MGHRA and CDR2 YSYEKL. This CDR3 is CASSPQRGAYNEQFF. DNA of the CDR3: TGCGCCAGCAGCCCACAGCGGGGGGCCTACAATGAGCAGTTCTTC.

The V call is TRBV11-2, the J call TRBJ2-1; D is perhaps TRBD2 (6 bases). V lost 0 bases and J 6 bases, leaving 12 bases between the germline ends. This CDR3 contains 15 residues. Looked up from germline, CDR1 is SGHAT and CDR2 is FQNNGV. The CDR3 loop reads CASSLDQGGGNEQFF. DNA of the CDR3: TGTGCCAGCAGCTTAGATCAGGGAGGCGGCAATGAGCAGTTCTTC.

The chain couples TRBV20-1 to TRBJ1-5; D unclear. Trimming cost V 0 bases and J 0 bases, with 12 bases left between them. The CDR3 spans 16 residues. Germline CDR1 is DFQATT and CDR2 is SNEGSKA (reference sequence). In nucleotides, the CDR3 is TGCAGTGCTAGAGATGGCAGGATCTATAGCAATCAGCCCCAGCATTTT. It specifies CSARDGRIYSNQPQHF.

This clonotype showed up many times. V usage is TRBV4-3 and J usage is TRBJ1-2; perhaps TRBD1 as D (6 bases). Per germline, CDR1 LGHNA and CDR2 YSLEER. Trimming removed 3 bases from V and 3 bases from J, with 14 bases in between. The CDR3 contains 15 residues. CDR3 coding DNA: TGCGCCAGCAGCCACGCAACAGGGACACACTATGGCTACACCTTC. This encodes CASSHATGTHYGYTF.

This clonotype was counted many times. The chain uses TRBV6-5 and TRBJ1-1; unclear D gene. CDR3 length equals 15 residues. V shed 3 bases and J shed 0 bases, with 11 bases lying between them. The germline V gene has CDR1 MNHEY and CDR2 SVGAGI. CDR3 DNA: TGTGCCAGCAGTTATTTGGCAGGATTGAACACTGAAGCTTTCTTT. It is translated as CASSYLAGLNTEAFF.

This chain connects TRBV24-1 to TRBJ2-2; no clear D. Germline CDR1 and CDR2: KGHDR and SFDVKD. There are 15 residues in the CDR3. Between the trimmed V and J ends, which lost 2 bases and 2 bases, there was a span of 8 bases. The CDR3 region is CATSDWTGNTGELFF. CDR3 nucleotides: TGTGCCACCAGTGATTGGACGGGTAACACCGGGGAGCTGTTTTTT.

This chain's CDR3 is CASSVQGAAGNTIYF. The CDR3 nucleotides read TGCGCCAGCAGCGTACAGGGGGCAGCTGGAAACACCATATATTTT. The V gene is TRBV5-1, the J gene TRBJ1-3, with 9 positions matching TRBD1. V trimming: 4 bases; J trimming: 2 bases; junction bases outside the gene matches: 4. The CDR3 runs to 15 residues. Per germline, CDR1 SGHRS and CDR2 YFSETQ.

This clonotype was seen repeatedly, ten times or more. The chain carries TRBV20-1 and TRBJ2-5; D may correspond to TRBD1 or TRBD2 (5 bases each). Germline lookup yields CDR1 DFQATT and CDR2 SNEGSKA (reference sequence). This CDR3 comprises 12 residues. The V end lost 6 bases, the J end lost 2 bases, and 10 bases lay between the germline ends. CDR3 sequence: CSARGRQETQYF. CDR3 DNA: TGCAGTGCGAGGGGCAGGCAAGAGACCCAGTACTTC.

This clonotype has a handful of counts. The CDR3 DNA reads TGCGCCAGCAGCTCGGGACACACAACTAATGAAAAACTGTTTTTT. Encoded protein: CASSSGHTTNEKLFF. The V and J genes are TRBV5-1 and TRBJ1-4, with a possible D match to TRBD1 (6 bases). The CDR3 sequence is 15 residues long. V gave up 3 bases and J gave up 0 bases, with 9 bases separating them. CDR1 SGHRS and CDR2 YFSETQ come from the germline V gene.